This TCR beta chain was observed in a study of blood T cell repertoires in COVID-19. Produced via immunoSEQ multiplex PCR; TCRdb's table is partial and in-frame only. The sample yields 200,000 to 250,000 clones, approximately 88% seen once. CDR1 SGHAT and CDR2 FQDESV come from the germline V gene (reference sequence). V was trimmed by 3 bases and J by 3 bases, leaving 12 bases between them. The CDR3 sequence is 15 residues long. The chain links TRBV11-1 to TRBJ2-1, with TRBD1 as a possible D gene (5 bases). Sequenced: PBMCs or T cells enriched from blood (not recorded which). The receptor's source is a woman in her twenties or thirties who had been exposed to COVID-19. CDR3 nucleotides: TGTGCCAGCAGCTTGATAGCAGGGAACTACAATGAGCAGTTCTTC. It codes for CASSLIAGNYNEQFF.